This T cell receptor (beta chain) was documented in a study of shared clonotypes between healthy human individuals. The study's findings and limits: Genetic and exposure-history diversity was limited by the small donor number.

Naive-designated CD8 cells lacked CD45RO, were positively enriched for CCR7, and omitted terminally differentiated effector memory CD45RA+ cells. The repertoire was sequenced with immunoSEQ multiplex PCR; TCRdb's copy has only in-frame clones and lacks some. The sample has 2 million or so clones, roughly 95% seen once. CDR3 length equals 16 residues. J gave up 6 bases and V 0 bases, and 6 bases lay outside the gene matches. Germline CDR1 reads SGHNT; CDR2 reads YYREEE (reference sequence). Comment on this clone: Antigen specificity is unknown.

J is TRBJ2-1 and V is TRBV5-4; 10 bases map to TRBD2. The sequenced material came from naive CD8+ T cells sorted from blood. This clonotype was sampled from a man aged 18 to 30 in good health. CDR3 amino acids: CASSLGASGSLNEQFF. The CDR3 nucleotides read TGTGCCAGCAGCTTGGGGGCTAGCGGGAGCCTCAATGAGCAGTTCTTC. Supplemented by reference TRBV5-4 and TRBJ2-1, the full variable domain reads ETGVTQSPTHLIKTRGQQVTLRCSSQSGHNTVSWYQQALGQGPQFIFQYYREEENGRGNFPPRFSGLQFPNYSSELNVNALELDDSALYLCASSLGASGSLNEQFFGPGTRLTVL.